Reported below is one TCR beta chain. A read error may produce the germline difference seen at one junction end. The read ends 3 residues before the CDR3 terminus; that terminus is restored from the germline J gene. Other DNA sequences in this sample translate to the same CDR3. These data belong to a study of T cells in women clearing cervical HPV infection. Using immunoSEQ multiplex PCR, the repertoire was profiled, and TCRdb retains in-frame clones only, with some absent. This listing includes about 23,000 clones. The CDR3 spans 13 residues. Germline V gene data show CDR1 as SGHNT and CDR2 as YENEEA.

This receptor was taken from a woman aged 18 to 75 with a cervical HPV16 infection that either progressed to CIN3+ or cleared (not recorded which). Material: blood buffy coat. The chain combines TRBV11-3 with TRBJ1-3, with 8 bases fitting TRBD1. Partial CDR3 DNA: TGTGCCAGCAGTCTAAGACAGGGGAACACA. Amino acids: CASSLRQGNT. The entire CDR3 is CASSLRQGNTIYF. The variable domain in full, with the rest retrieved from reference TRBV11-3 and TRBJ1-3, is EAGVVQSPRYKIIEKKQPVAFWCNPISGHNTLYWYLQNLGQGPELLIRYENEEAVDDSQLPKDRFSAERLKGVDSTLKIQPAELGDSAVYLCASSLRQGNTIYFGEGSWLTVV.